This TCR beta chain was sequenced for a study of T cells in Graves' hyperthyroidism and ophthalmopathy. In germline, CDR1 is LGHNA, CDR2 YNFKEQ. V lost 0 bases to trimming and J lost 7 bases, with 13 bases between them. This CDR3 is 15 amino acids long. TCR beta CDR3 region amplification was performed from RNA transcripts. Primed by the HTBI set, a first-round RT-PCR was run on the TCR CDR3. From the multiplex PCR reads, TCRdb called clonotypes with MiXCR, one entry per CDR3 protein. The sample has 600,000 to 850,000 distinct CDR3 sequences, approximately 19% seen once. The chain is built from TRBV4-2 and TRBJ2-1; D might be TRBD1 (7 bases). This sequence was found in a woman aged 45-60 years with Graves' hyperthyroidism that later progressed to Graves' ophthalmopathy. Specimen: blood. In DNA, the CDR3 is TGTGCCAGCAGCCAAGAATGGAGGGGGCAGAATGAGCAGTTCTTC. Translation: CASSQEWRGQNEQFF.